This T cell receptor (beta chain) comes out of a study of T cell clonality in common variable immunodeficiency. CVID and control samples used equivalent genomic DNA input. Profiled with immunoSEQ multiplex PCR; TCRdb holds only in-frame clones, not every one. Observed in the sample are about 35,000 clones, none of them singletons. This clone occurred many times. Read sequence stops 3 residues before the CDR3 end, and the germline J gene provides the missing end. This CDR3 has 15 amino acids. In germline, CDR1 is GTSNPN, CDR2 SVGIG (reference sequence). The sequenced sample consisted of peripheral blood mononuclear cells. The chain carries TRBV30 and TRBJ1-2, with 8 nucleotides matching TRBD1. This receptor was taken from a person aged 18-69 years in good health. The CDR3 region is CAWSASRGRGRGYTF. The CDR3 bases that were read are TGTGCCTGGAGTGCATCTCGAGGCAGGGGGCGAGGC.